The rows below give T cell receptor beta chains drawn from one sample of a study of T cells after yellow fever vaccination. TCRdb passed the 5' RACE reads through MiXCR, listing each CDR3 protein once. There are about 320,000 distinct CDR3 sequences in the sample; 3.5% to 4.5% occur only once, and less than 20% lies in the top ten. This sample comprised PBMCs, obtained 15 days after the yellow fever booster vaccination. Source of these receptors: a man between 18 and 29 years old who received the YFV17D yellow fever vaccine. Each CDR3 is given with its conserved first and last residue. D genes are given only for firm matches. Expanded clones are given a class, and other clones once, few, many or no size at all.

d_call: TRBD1; v_call: TRBV20-1; j_call: TRBJ2-3; clone_size: many; cdr3_nt: TGCAGTGCAAGGGACAGGGGCGTGGGTACGCAGTATTTT; cdr3_aa: CSARDRGVGTQYF
d_call: TRBD2; v_call: TRBV12-3/TRBV12-4; j_call: TRBJ2-1; clone_size: many; cdr3_nt: TGTGCCAGCAGTTTTACTAGCGGGGGAACTGAGCAGTTCTTC; cdr3_aa: CASSFTSGGTEQFF
d_call: TRBD1; v_call: TRBV7-3; j_call: TRBJ2-1; clone_size: many; cdr3_nt: TGTGCCAGCAGCTTAAGCGGGGACAGGGAAAATGAGCAGTTCTTC; cdr3_aa: CASSLSGDRENEQFF
d_call: TRBD2; v_call: TRBV6-5; j_call: TRBJ2-1; clone_size: few; cdr3_nt: TGTGCCAGCAGTTACTCGAGGTCGGGACTAGGGGCCCACAATGAGCAGTTCTTC; cdr3_aa: CASSYSRSGLGAHNEQFF
d_call: NA; v_call: TRBV5-6; j_call: TRBJ2-5; clone_size: NA; cdr3_nt: TGTGCCAGCAGCGCCCCGGAAGTTTCGGAGGGAGAGACCCAGTACTTC; cdr3_aa: CASSAPEVSEGETQYF
d_call: NA; v_call: TRBV5-1; j_call: TRBJ1-6; clone_size: NA; cdr3_nt: TGCGCCAGCAGCGGAACTGGCAGTAATAATTCACCCCTCCACTTT; cdr3_aa: CASSGTGSNNSPLHF
d_call: NA; v_call: TRBV30; j_call: TRBJ1-5; clone_size: many; cdr3_nt: TGTGCCTGGGAGCCTGGGACAAATCAGCCCCAGCATTTT; cdr3_aa: CAWEPGTNQPQHF
d_call: NA; v_call: TRBV4-3; j_call: TRBJ1-5; clone_size: many; cdr3_nt: TGCGCCAGCAGCCAACAGAGGGAGGGAGGTCAGCCCCAGCATTTT; cdr3_aa: CASSQQREGGQPQHF
d_call: NA; v_call: TRBV29-1; j_call: TRBJ2-5; clone_size: NA; cdr3_nt: TGCAGCGTTGAAATCACTAGCTCCGAGACCCAGTACTTC; cdr3_aa: CSVEITSSETQYF
d_call: NA; v_call: TRBV10-2; j_call: TRBJ2-7; clone_size: many; cdr3_nt: TGCGCCAGCCAAGAGCCCTCGGGGACCTTCTACGAGCAGTACTTC; cdr3_aa: CASQEPSGTFYEQYF
d_call: NA; v_call: TRBV27; j_call: TRBJ2-7; clone_size: many; cdr3_nt: TGTGCCAGCAGTCCAAAACAGGGTTACGAGCAGTACTTC; cdr3_aa: CASSPKQGYEQYF
d_call: TRBD1; v_call: TRBV6-5; j_call: TRBJ2-1; clone_size: many; cdr3_nt: TGTGCCAGCAGAACTACAGGGGGCACCCACAATGAGCAGTTCTTC; cdr3_aa: CASRTTGGTHNEQFF
d_call: NA; v_call: TRBV7-9; j_call: TRBJ1-3; clone_size: few; cdr3_nt: TGTGCCAGCAGCCCGACAGCGATGAACACCATATATTTT; cdr3_aa: CASSPTAMNTIYF
d_call: TRBD2; v_call: TRBV28; j_call: TRBJ2-1; clone_size: few; cdr3_nt: TGTGCCAGCAGTTCCCCAATAGCGGGGGGGCTGAATGAGCAGTTCTTC; cdr3_aa: CASSSPIAGGLNEQFF
d_call: NA; v_call: TRBV5-1; j_call: TRBJ2-1; clone_size: many; cdr3_nt: TGCGCCAGCAGCCCCAGGGGGGACAATGAGCAGTTCTTC; cdr3_aa: CASSPRGDNEQFF
d_call: NA; v_call: TRBV6-5; j_call: TRBJ1-1; clone_size: few; cdr3_nt: TGTGCCAGCAGTTACTGGGGTCGGACTGAAGCTTTCTTT; cdr3_aa: CASSYWGRTEAFF